This TCR beta chain was recorded in a study of CXCR3-negative and CXCR3-positive naive CD8 T cells. Points from the study as a whole: Higher TRB CDR3 hydrophobicity marked CXCR3-positive naive cells relative to CXCR3-negative naive cells.

UMI-labeled 5' RACE yielded the TRB cDNA libraries. TCRdb reprocessed the 5' RACE reads, with one entry per CDR3 protein and no DNA. This table lists over 45,000 distinct CDR3 sequences. Naive CD8+ T cells showed a CD45RO-CCR7+CD27+CD95- phenotype. A note on this clonotype: The antigen remains unidentified.

From germline, CDR1 is MDHEN and CDR2 SYDVKM. CDR3 length: 14 residues. The receptor's source is a human donor in good health. Some clones in this sample may be carry-over from other donors' samples. The specimen was naive CXCR3- CD8+ T cells from blood. The subset here: CD45RO-CCR7+CD27+CD95- naive CD8+ T cells lacking CXCR3 (TNR3-). This sequence joins TRBV28 and TRBJ2-7; TCRdb names TRBD1, which stays unverified in the absence of DNA. Here the CDR3 reads CASAADRGLDEQYF.